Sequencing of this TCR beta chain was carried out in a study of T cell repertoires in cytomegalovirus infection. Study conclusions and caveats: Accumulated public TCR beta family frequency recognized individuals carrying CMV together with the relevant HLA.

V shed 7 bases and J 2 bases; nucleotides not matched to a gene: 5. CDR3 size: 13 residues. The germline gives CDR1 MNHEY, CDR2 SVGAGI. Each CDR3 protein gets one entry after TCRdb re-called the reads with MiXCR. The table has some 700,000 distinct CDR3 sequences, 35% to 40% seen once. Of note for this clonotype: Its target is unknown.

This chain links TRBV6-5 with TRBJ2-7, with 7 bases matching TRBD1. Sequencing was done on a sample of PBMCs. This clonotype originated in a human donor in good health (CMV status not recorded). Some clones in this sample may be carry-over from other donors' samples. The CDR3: CASKPGQTYEQYF. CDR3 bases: TGTGCCAGCAAACCGGGACAGACCTACGAGCAGTACTTC.